These T cell receptor beta chains were read from a single sample in a study of T-cell reconstitution after alpha-beta-depleted transplantation in children. TCRdb recomputed calls from the PCR reads with MiXCR, one row per CDR3 protein. The table records roughly 500,000 distinct CDR3 sequences, about an eighth of them present only once. The source was PBMCs from the stem cell graft donor, collected from the stem cell graft. The receptors here all came from a human donor who donated a stem cell graft to a child with combined immunodeficiency. The CDR3 runs from the conserved cysteine through the conserved F or W. The order of the fields is V gene, D gene, J gene, clone size, CDR3 DNA, CDR3 protein. The D gene is left open where the match is weak. Expanded clones are given a class, and other clones once, few, many or no size at all.

TRBV12-3/TRBV12-4,NA,TRBJ1-2,NA,TGTGCCAGCAGTCCACCGGAGTTCTATGGCTACACCTTC,CASSPPEFYGYTF
TRBV3-1,NA,TRBJ1-6,NA,TGTGCCAGCAGCCAGGGGGGGTTTAGCTCCTATAATTCACCCCTCCACTTT,CASSQGGFSSYNSPLHF
TRBV6-5,NA,TRBJ2-7,few,TGTGCCAGCAGGGGACTTGGGTACGAGCAGTACTTC,CASRGLGYEQYF
TRBV7-9,NA,TRBJ2-1,NA,TGTGCCAGCAGCACAACCCTAGTCGGAGAGCAGTTCTTC,CASSTTLVGEQFF
TRBV7-9,NA,TRBJ2-3,NA,TGTGCCAGCAGCCCGTTCGAGGGGGAAGTGACAGATACGCAGTATTTT,CASSPFEGEVTDTQYF
TRBV7-6,NA,TRBJ2-7,few,TGTGCCAGCAGCGCCCGGACAGACCCCTACGAGCAGTACTTC,CASSARTDPYEQYF
TRBV12-3/TRBV12-4,NA,TRBJ2-7,few,TGTGCCAGCAGTAGTTCGGGGAACCACGAGCAGTACTTC,CASSSSGNHEQYF
TRBV6-2/TRBV6-3,NA,TRBJ2-1,many,TGTGCCAGCAGTTACGAGTGGCCTAATGAGCAGTTCTTC,CASSYEWPNEQFF
TRBV29-1,TRBD2,TRBJ2-5,many,TGCAGCGTTGTTGGGACTAGCGGGAGAGCAGAGACCCAGTACTTC,CSVVGTSGRAETQYF
TRBV27,NA,TRBJ2-2,many,TGTGCCAGCAGTATACTAGCTGGGACCGGGGAGCTGTTTTTT,CASSILAGTGELFF
TRBV6-1,NA,TRBJ1-5,NA,TGTGCCAGCAGTGAAGCGCTTCGTAGGGAAGGACAGCCCCAGCATTTT,CASSEALRREGQPQHF
TRBV24-1,NA,TRBJ2-5,NA,TGTGCCACCAGTGATTTTCTAACCGGGACGGAGACCCAGTACTTC,CATSDFLTGTETQYF
TRBV29-1,NA,TRBJ1-1,few,TGCAGCGTTGAATATACTGGGGCGCGGGGGAACACTGAAGCTTTCTTT,CSVEYTGARGNTEAFF
TRBV20-1,NA,TRBJ1-6,many,TGCAGTGCTAGAGATCCCGCAGGCCGCGTTGGATCACCCCTCCACTTT,CSARDPAGRVGSPLHF
TRBV5-1,TRBD1,TRBJ1-2,many,TGCGCCAGCAGCTATGGACAGGGAGTTAGCACCTTC,CASSYGQGVSTF
TRBV24-1,TRBD1,TRBJ2-1,many,TGTGCCACCAGTGACCTGGGACAGGGGAATGACAATGAGCAGTTATTC,CATSDLGQGNDNEQLF
TRBV12-3/TRBV12-4,TRBD1,TRBJ2-5,many,TGTGCCAGCAGCTCCGACAGGGGGCGGGAGACCCAGTACTTC,CASSSDRGRETQYF
TRBV29-1,TRBD1,TRBJ2-1,NA,TGCAGCGTGGACAGGGTGGTGGGAAATGAGCAGTTCTTC,CSVDRVVGNEQFF
TRBV5-5,NA,TRBJ2-1,many,TGTGCCAGCAGCTTGGGCTTCCGCGCTACCTACAATGAGCAGTTCTTC,CASSLGFRATYNEQFF
TRBV25-1,NA,TRBJ2-2,many,TGTGCCAGCAGCCAACCGGGACCCTCGGACACCGGGGAGCTGTTTTTT,CASSQPGPSDTGELFF
TRBV6-5,NA,TRBJ2-3,NA,TGTGCCAGCAGTTATTGGAGAATAGCGAGCACAGATACGCAGTATTTT,CASSYWRIASTDTQYF
TRBV7-2,NA,TRBJ2-6,NA,TGTGCCAGCCTCTCAGGGGTTGGGGCCAACGTCCTGACTTTC,CASLSGVGANVLTF
TRBV6-2/TRBV6-3,NA,TRBJ1-1,NA,TGTGCCAGCAGTTACGGTAGGTTCGGCACTGAAGCTTTCTTT,CASSYGRFGTEAFF
TRBV2,NA,TRBJ1-1,NA,TGTGCCAGCGTCCCAGGGGACGGCACTGAAGCTTTCTTT,CASVPGDGTEAFF
TRBV9,TRBD2,TRBJ2-1,many,TGTGCCAGCAGCGTCGAAGCGGGGGGGTACAATGAGCAGTTCTTC,CASSVEAGGYNEQFF
TRBV13,TRBD2,TRBJ2-1,many,TGTGCCAGCAGCGGGACTAGCGGGAGTGGGAAGTTCTTC,CASSGTSGSGKFF
TRBV9,NA,TRBJ2-7,many,TGTGCCAGCAGCGTAGGGGCAGGGAGCTCCTACGAGCAGTACTTC,CASSVGAGSSYEQYF
TRBV28,TRBD1,TRBJ2-7,few,TGTGCCAGCAGTTTACAGGGGGATGCCTACGAGCAGTACTTC,CASSLQGDAYEQYF
TRBV6-4,TRBD2,TRBJ2-1,NA,TGTGCCAGCAGTGACTCTAGCGGGGGGCCGTATGAGCAGTTCTTC,CASSDSSGGPYEQFF